This T cell receptor (beta chain) is drawn from a study of cytomegalovirus exposure and HLA in healthy donors (TCRdb year 2017). With regard to the full study: In an earlier analysis of 587 of the donors, around 300 Gb of sequence data and just under 120 million unique TCR beta sequences from roughly 190 million T cells were reported. An early release covering around 630 HLA-typed donors comprised about 320 gigabases of sequencing data and some 79 million unique TCR sequences. Of the roughly 400 genotyped donors, around 81% fell in the genetic ancestry cluster associated with self-reported Caucasian donors. The aim of the study was to test whether cataloging public T cell receptors could identify signatures of past pathogen exposure. Using immunosequencing, the study profiled T cell repertoires from roughly 650 subjects and related those repertoires to cytomegalovirus serostatus. A separate validation cohort of approximately 120 different subjects was used in addition to the roughly 640-subject first cohort. To predict cytomegalovirus infection status, the study brought together high-throughput TCR immunosequencing, statistical association of individual TCRs with disease status, and machine learning. To study patterns of TCR occurrence, a later analysis re-analyzed previously published TCR beta repertoires from around 660 donors and added high-resolution HLA genotyping. In the later analysis, no new phenotypic data were used to find candidate immune exposures; instead, reliance was placed on TCR beta sequences and their occurrence across donors. An earlier analysis of around 580 of the donors used high-throughput TCR beta sequencing to judge whether each TCR beta V gene segment behaved as functional or pseudogenic. Alongside the repertoire data, information on donor age, sex, ethnicity and CMV serostatus was compiled. Genome-wide SNP genotypes for about three fifths of the roughly 700 donors were used in a later genetic analysis, which treated that subset as a discovery cohort. All discovery cohort repertoires had been generated on a single sequencing platform. HLA typing included class I and class II loci at four-digit resolution. Typing coverage varied by locus: roughly 620-640 donors for A, B, C, DRB1 and DQB1; about 520 for DQA1; more than 600 for DPA1; fewer than 480 for DPB1. Roughly 5 DR-DQ haplotypes were handled as single units for association and clustering, since linkage in the cohort was strong. Across under 500 genotyped donors of the cohort, an average of roughly 200,000 unique TCR beta nucleotide sequences per donor were sequenced, and roughly 17% of those sequences were non-productive. The paper's findings and limits, for the study overall: Because HLA typing was missing for some donors at each locus, association tests included only the typed subset. Because the 87-base-pair reads could not distinguish some IMGT-functional V segments, including TRBV6-2 and TRBV6-3, those segments were excluded. Only TCR beta chains were sequenced in this cohort, and the absence of alpha or paired-chain data limited detectable features. In a later analysis, the rate of TCR association differed among HLA loci, with DRB1 alleles having the most associated TCRs and HLA-C alleles having the fewest. In a later analysis, several top co-occurrence clusters were reported to appear linked to parvovirus B19, influenza, CMV and Epstein-Barr virus. In the study, some 160 TCR beta chains were listed as associated with cytomegalovirus. A later genetic analysis reported fewer N-insertions in productive TCRs among donors in an Asian-associated ancestry cluster than the roughly 700-donor mean. The presence/absence analyses assumed that sequencing depth was roughly uniform across donors, and that assumption may not be true. Correlated functional status among segregating V segments might reflect linkage disequilibrium, but an unknown experimental factor could not be ruled out. Most TCR sequences were seen in very few donors, while some public TCRs were found in many individuals. An earlier analysis of approximately 600 of the donors showed that most TCR beta V segments appeared in productive rearrangements either about 87% or about 30% of the time, which broadly matched IMGT annotations. Strong co-occurrence of HLA alleles, especially DR and DQ, made assigning TCR associations to individual alleles difficult. It was suggested by the authors that the approach could potentially be generalized to other disease states and immunological phenotypes. Cytomegalovirus status was reported to be diagnosed by the classifier with high specificity and sensitivity in both the original and validation cohorts. For the cohort, immune exposure information was limited to CMV serostatus. In vitro tests confirmed that three of the cytomegalovirus-associated TCR beta chains recognize cytomegalovirus antigens. The earlier analysis of about 600 of the donors excluded roughly 17 rarely observed V segments, including chromosome 9 orphons, because counts were too low. A later analysis associated about 18,000 TCR beta sequences with specific HLA alleles at a false discovery rate of 0.05. A group of highly shared sequence variants was considered likely to be a technical artifact of the sequencing pipeline. According to a later analysis, most CMV-associated TCR beta chains appeared to be HLA-restricted, and the HLA associations seemed to be driven largely by CMV exposure. A later genetic analysis associated a missense DCLRE1C variant with V-gene and J-gene trimming of TCR beta chains, and an independent cohort replicated the association. A further reported finding was that TCR beta sequences accurately predicted the HLA-A and HLA-B alleles for most subjects in the first cohort. Compared with equally common non-associated chains, HLA-associated TCR beta chains in a later analysis were more clonally expanded and had lower generation probabilities.

V is pared back by 1 base and J by 7 bases, with 10 bases lying between the germline termini. Spanning cysteine to phenylalanine, the CDR3 consists of 12 amino acids. Solely the CDR3 DNA is kept, with 36 bases framed from the first base. The germline V gene encodes CDR1 GTSNPN and CDR2 SVGIG (reference sequence). Notes on this clone: Its antigen remains undetermined. No base quality information exists; no much larger clone differs at one position.

The protocol used for the library was the immunoSEQ multiplex PCR assay. The multiplex PCR relied on a mix of 60 forward primers for TCR Vbeta segments and 13 reverse primers for TCR Jbeta segments. Amplification of the CDR3 region of rearranged TCR beta genes was performed with a multiplex PCR assay on genomic DNA. The Illumina HiSeq System was used to sequence the amplified TCR beta libraries as 87-base-pair reads. The study's own analysis went as follows. In a later analysis, 80 million or so unique TCR beta chains were counted across the approximately 620 repertoires, and around 11 million of these chains were shared by at least two donors. Raw reads were error-corrected and collapsed into unique sequences with a nearest-neighbor algorithm that merged closely related sequences to remove PCR and sequencing errors. Alignment of CDR3 sequences to IMGT reference sequences was used to assign V, D and J gene segments. For a sequence to be retained, a match of at least six nucleotides was required to both a V gene segment and a J gene segment. A rearrangement was called productive if the CDR3 had no stop codons and remained in frame with V and J, and every other rearrangement was called non-productive. CDR3 was defined according to IMGT convention as the region running from the second conserved V-encoded cysteine to the conserved J-encoded phenylalanine. In an earlier analysis of roughly 580 of the donors, sequences lacking an unambiguous match to a single V gene segment were excluded. In an earlier analysis of some 590 of the donors, a V segment was called functional when productive rearrangements were above 56.7%, and segregating when the standard deviation between donors exceeded 5%. A statistical classification framework was built to diagnose cytomegalovirus status from the catalog of TCR beta chain sequences. In a later analysis, V and J genes were assigned by comparing TCR nucleotide sequences against IMGT/GENE-DB human TR gene sequences. In a later analysis, CDR3 sequences and most-parsimonious VDJ recombination scenarios were assigned using the TCRdist pipeline. A later analysis defined each TCR beta chain by its CDR3 amino acid sequence plus V-gene family, and excluded reads lacking a unique V-gene family. As a way to deal with suspected cross-contamination and a sequencing artifact, a later analysis dropped 592 nucleotide sequences that were highly shared and had low generation probability. In a later analysis, a clonal expansion index for each public chain was calculated from normalized within-repertoire ranks of inferred template counts. Generation probabilities in a later analysis came from a VDJ recombination model fitted to out-of-frame rearrangements, and those results were checked against IGoR. In a later analysis, TCR-TCR, TCR-HLA and TCR-CMV co-occurrence was scored with hypergeometric tests, and a repertoire-size bias correction was applied to TCR pairs. False discovery rates were estimated in a later analysis by permuting HLA or CMV assignments 20 times. In a later analysis, co-occurring TCRs were grouped using DBSCAN, and TCRdist sequence similarity was added for clustering within HLA-allele-positive subsets. For co-occurrence clustering, repertoires with fewer than 30,000 or more than 120,000 public chains were excluded, along with a handful of repertoires with anomalous nucleotide sharing. The table comes from immuneACCESS by way of TCRdb, which keeps in-frame sequences with V and J called. Part of the clones is missing from these tables; in studies checked, under half for an unresolved V gene and the rest for unknown reasons. That table supplies the V and J calls and clone size; D and trimming were determined from the DNA. This sample has roughly 150,000 clones in its table, and around three quarters of those were observed once. The ten biggest clones cover more than 0.8% of the sample.

The cohort was made up of 650 to 700 healthy bone marrow donors. Cohort members were all nominally healthy when sampled, although unrecorded immune exposures were likely present. The donor was CMV seronegative and belonged to the group of around 400 seronegative cohort members. A peripheral blood sample was provided by each donor, and peripheral blood mononuclear cells were used for TCR beta sequencing. The Qiagen DNeasy Blood Extraction Kit was used to extract genomic DNA from the blood cell samples. This receptor was identified in a woman between 35 and 50 years old in good health and CMV-seronegative. The chain uses TRBV30 and TRBJ1-2, with the D gene not confidently named. What was sequenced was PBMCs. The nucleotide sequence is given as TGTGCCTGGAGTGGGACTCGACGTGGCTACACCTTC. Translated, it gives CAWSGTRRGYTF.